This passage covers 10 T cell receptor beta chains from one sample sequenced in a study of T cells in Graves' hyperthyroidism and ophthalmopathy. The TCR beta CDR3 regions underwent amplification using RNA transcripts as the source. HTBI primers were the set used in a first-round RT-PCR of the TCR CDR3. TCRdb re-derived calls from the multiplex PCR reads in MiXCR, one entry per CDR3 protein. The table shows some 550,000 distinct CDR3 sequences, with 20% to 25% occurring only once. Input material: blood. The source is a man aged 18-30 years with Graves' hyperthyroidism.

This clonotype has at least ten counts. This chain connects TRBV12-3 or TRBV12-4 to TRBJ1-3; no firm D call. The CDR3 is 17 amino acids. Trimming removed 2 bases from V and 0 bases from J, with 14 bases in between. The CDR3 DNA follows: TGTGCCAGCAGTTTAAAGAACAGCCTCTTCTCTGGAAACACCATATATTTT. Translation gives CASSLKNSLFSGNTIYF.

This clonotype has only a few counts. Given a much more abundant clone one base away, this may be a read error. This chain uses TRBV30 with TRBJ1-1; possible D gene TRBD1, 5 bases. The CDR3 sequence is 16 residues long. CDR1 and CDR2 from the germline V gene are GTSNPN and SVGIG (reference sequence). CDR3 loop: CAWTMISGLMNTEACF. Written as DNA, the CDR3 is TGTGCCTGGACGATGATATCGGGACTGATGAACACTGAAGCTTGCTTT.

At least ten counts were recorded for this clonotype. The V and J genes are TRBV11-2 and TRBJ1-2; D possibly corresponds to TRBD1 (5 bases). The CDR3 sequence is 13 residues long. CDR1 and CDR2 (germline): SGHAT, FQNNGV. With 5 bases removed from V and 7 bases from J, the gap between germline ends came to 14 bases. Written as DNA, the CDR3 is TGTGCCAGCAGCCCCTTGTCAGGGATTGGCTACACCTTC. Its translation is CASSPLSGIGYTF.

This sequence joins TRBV6-1 and TRBJ2-6; no clear D. Trimming stripped 1 base from V and 2 bases from J, with 12 bases between. This CDR3 is 17 amino acids long. Germline V gene sequence: CDR1 MNHNS, CDR2 SASEGT. CDR3 bases: TGTGCCAGCAGTGAAGTTTGGGGTGGCCCTGGGGCCAACGTCCTGACTTTC. It is translated as CASSEVWGGPGANVLTF.

This clonotype was counted ten times or more. The chain combines TRBV7-9 with TRBJ2-7; no reliable D call. Trimming pared 0 bases from V and 2 bases from J, leaving 11 bases between. This CDR3 has 15 residues. Germline assignment: CDR1 SEHNR and CDR2 FQNEAQ (reference sequence). The CDR3 coding sequence is TGTGCCAGCAGCTTAGCCGGACGTCCGGCCTACGAGCAGTACTTC. Translating gives CASSLAGRPAYEQYF. The full variable domain, rest sourced from reference TRBV7-9 and TRBJ2-7, is DTGVSQNPRHKITKRGQNVTFRCDPISEHNRLYWYRQTLGQGPEFLTYFQNEAQLEKSRLLSDRFSAERPKGSFSTLEIQRTEQGDSAMYLCASSLAGRPAYEQYFGPGTRLTVT.

This clonotype has ten or more counts. V usage is TRBV4-1 and J usage is TRBJ1-1, with 7 positions matching TRBD1. This CDR3 has 14 residues. Unmatched junction bases numbered 6, after V lost 4 bases and J lost 4 bases. Germline CDR1 and CDR2: MGHRA and YSYEKL. The CDR3 sequence: CASSREQGRTEAFF. The CDR3 DNA reads as TGCGCCAGCAGCCGAGAACAGGGGCGCACTGAAGCTTTCTTT.

This clonotype has at least ten counts. The V call is TRBV30, the J call TRBJ1-5; D is possibly TRBD1 (5 bases). This CDR3 is built from 13 residues. V lost 0 bases and J lost 3, with 6 bases in between. Germline V gene lookup returns CDR1 GTSNPN and CDR2 SVGIG (reference sequence). CDR3 coding DNA: TGTGCCTGGAGTGTACAGGTCAATCAGCCCCAGCATTTT. Protein: CAWSVQVNQPQHF.

This clonotype was picked up many times. Because it lacks the conserved phenylalanine or tryptophan at the end, this CDR3 is likely a read error. The chain is built from TRBV6-5 and TRBJ2-7; D is possibly TRBD2 (5 bases). The CDR3 extends over 15 amino acids. CDR1 MNHEY and CDR2 SVGAGI come from the germline V gene. Trimming took off 1 base at V and 3 bases at J, with 13 bases between the two ends. This CDR3 is CASSYYPRTDYEQYL. CDR3 sequence (DNA): TGTGCCAGCAGTTACTACCCTAGGACTGACTACGAGCAGTACCTC.

This clonotype was counted between two and nine times. This chain connects TRBV7-9 to TRBJ2-5; 8 bases line up with TRBD1. The V gene's germline CDR1 is SEHNR and CDR2 FQNEAQ (reference sequence). V shed 5 bases, J shed 1 base, and the junction held 9 bases outside the gene matches. This CDR3 has 16 amino acids. The CDR3 reads CASSRPGTGFQETQYF. DNA for the CDR3: TGTGCCAGCAGCCGACCCGGGACAGGATTCCAAGAGACCCAGTACTTC.

This clonotype was seen more than once but under ten times. V is TRBV12-3 or TRBV12-4 and J is TRBJ2-5; D is uncertain. Trimming took off 5 bases at V and 10 bases at J, with 17 bases between the two ends. The CDR3 is 13 residues long. CDR3 region: CASSRPYRRSQYF. CDR3 in DNA: TGTGCCAGCAGTCGGCCTTATAGACGAAGCCAGTACTTC.